A single sample gave rise to the 11 T cell receptor beta chains below, sequenced in a study of T cell repertoires in cytomegalovirus infection (dated by TCRdb to about 2019). The instrument was an Illumina HiSeq 1500. Starting from the raw public reads, TCRdb applied fastp trimming at Q25, assembled clones with MiXCR and retained in-frame beta chains. Each CDR3 protein appears once, grouped with its most common genes and DNA. This sample holds around 550,000 distinct CDR3 sequences; about a quarter were observed only once. Of the sample, roughly an eighth is held by the ten largest clones. Sequencing was performed on PBMCs. The receptors were gathered from a human donor in good health (CMV status not recorded). Some clones in this sample may be carry-over from other donors' samples.

The gene calls are TRBV4-3 and TRBJ2-5; 8 bases match TRBD2. V gave up 1 base and J gave up 4 bases; unmatched junction bases: 8. Germline-derived CDR1 and CDR2 are LGHNA and YSLEER. The CDR3 consists of 16 residues. The CDR3 nucleotides read TGCGCCAGCAGCCAAGCAGGAGCGGGAGTATCAGAGACCCAGTACTTC. Protein product: CASSQAGAGVSETQYF.

This sequence joins TRBV7-9 and TRBJ2-4; weak D call: TRBD2 (6 bases). The V gene lost 5 bases and the J gene lost 1 base, with 21 bases spanning the gap. CDR1 and CDR2 from the germline V gene are SEHNR and FQNEAQ (reference sequence). This CDR3 has 18 residues. This chain's CDR3 is CASSPGTWVAAAKNIQYF. CDR3 bases: TGTGCCAGCAGCCCAGGGACTTGGGTAGCGGCTGCCAAAAACATTCAGTACTTC.

The chain employs TRBV6-6 and TRBJ2-2; D uncertain. The germline V and J ends were trimmed by 7 bases and 8 bases, with 14 bases remaining between them. This CDR3 contains 13 residues. CDR1 MNHNY and CDR2 SVGAGI come from the germline V gene (reference sequence). The CDR3 sequence is CASIEIRSGELFF. The CDR3 DNA reads as TGTGCCAGCATCGAGATTAGGTCGGGGGAGCTGTTTTTT.

The V gene is TRBV12-5, the J gene TRBJ2-1; D call uncertain. V lost 3 bases, J lost 3 bases, and 9 bases lay in between. The CDR3 has 14 amino acids. CDR1 is LGHNT and CDR2 is FRNRAP in the germline V gene. The CDR3 coding sequence is TGTGCTAGTGGTTTCCTCCAACTCTACAATGAGCAGTTCTTC. Translation: CASGFLQLYNEQFF.

J is TRBJ2-7 and V is TRBV28; 9 bases agree with TRBD1. Germline V CDR1 and CDR2: MDHEN, SYDVKM. There are 16 residues in the CDR3. Trimming at V came to 4 bases and at J to 6 bases, leaving 13 bases not matched to a gene. Here the CDR3 reads CASSSKTPGQGFEQYF. Written as DNA, the CDR3 is TGTGCCAGCAGTTCTAAGACACCGGGACAGGGCTTCGAGCAGTACTTC.

This clonotype showed up just once. The gene calls are TRBV15 and TRBJ2-2; a possible D gene is TRBD2 (5 bases). This CDR3 contains 16 residues. The V gene lost 3 bases and the J gene lost 4 bases, with 15 bases spanning the gap. The germline gives CDR1 LNHNV, CDR2 YYDKDF (reference sequence). CDR3 amino acids: CATSRKALASTGELFF. CDR3 nucleotides: TGTGCCACCAGCAGGAAGGCTCTAGCCTCCACCGGGGAGCTGTTTTTT.

This clonotype was picked up a small number of times. The genes are TRBV27 and TRBJ2-1; D gene ambiguous. Trimming shortened V by 7 bases and J by 1 base, and 14 bases separated the two germline ends. The germline CDR1 and CDR2 sequences are MNHEY and SMNVEV (reference sequence). CDR3 length: 15 residues. DNA of the CDR3: TGTGCCAGCAAGGCCTCATACTTATCCTACAATGAGCAGTTCTTC. Amino acid sequence: CASKASYLSYNEQFF.

J is TRBJ1-1 and V is TRBV11-2; 9 bases are a match to TRBD1. In germline, CDR1 is SGHAT, CDR2 FQNNGV. The length of the CDR3 is 16 residues. V dropped 1 base and J dropped 4; count of bases not matched to a gene: 7. CDR3 sequence (DNA): TGTGCCAGCAGCTTAGTTATAACAGGGGGCGGCACTGAAGCTTTCTTT. It codes for CASSLVITGGGTEAFF.

The chain combines TRBV7-9 with TRBJ1-2; a weak D match, TRBD1 (5 bases). Germline V gives CDR1 SEHNR, CDR2 FQNEAQ (reference sequence). V lost 2 bases and J lost 6, with 10 bases in between. CDR3 size: 13 residues. The CDR3 here is CASSLSGGDGYTF. CDR3 nucleotides: TGTGCCAGCAGCTTATCCGGGGGAGATGGCTACACCTTC.

This clonotype was seen once. The V call is TRBV20-1, the J call TRBJ2-3; D gene unclear. Trimming removed 3 bases from V and 0 bases from J, with 7 bases in between. The germline CDR1 and CDR2 sequences are DFQATT and SNEGSKA (reference sequence). The CDR3 is 13 amino acids. CDR3 DNA sequence: TGCAGTGCTAGCCCATTTAGCACAGATACGCAGTATTTT. Amino acid sequence: CSASPFSTDTQYF.

The chain combines TRBV4-3 with TRBJ2-2, with TRBD2 identical over 15 bases. Germline CDR1 is LGHNA and CDR2 is YSLEER. The CDR3 length is 19 residues. J was trimmed by 4 bases and V by 1 base; bases with no gene match: 7. The CDR3 spells CASSQATGLAGGVTGELFF. CDR3 DNA sequence: TGCGCCAGCAGCCAAGCCACGGGACTAGCGGGAGGTGTCACCGGGGAGCTGTTTTTT.